A selection of T cell receptor beta chains follows, all from one sample in a study of cytomegalovirus exposure and HLA in healthy donors. Clones were sequenced by immunoSEQ multiplex PCR, and TCRdb holds only the in-frame ones, with some missing. The sample records roughly 200,000 clones, 80% to 85% being singletons. The specimen sequenced was PBMCs. These TCRs come from a boy younger than 10 in good health and CMV-seronegative. Both conserved end residues are part of each CDR3. A D gene is named only where the DNA matches it firmly. Size tells how often a clone was seen (once, few, many) or the class of an expanded clone, and some rows leave it out.

J | size | D | V | CDR3 | DNA
TRBJ1-3 | - | - | TRBV6-6 | CASRTGLFSGNTIYF | TGTGCCAGCAGAACAGGGCTTTTTTCTGGAAACACCATATATTTT
TRBJ2-7 | - | TRBD2 | TRBV9 | CASSVGGVGLGPYEQYF | TGTGCCAGCAGCGTAGGCGGTGTGGGACTAGGGCCCTACGAGCAGTACTTC
TRBJ2-5 | - | TRBD1 | TRBV15 | CATQGATRGGGTQYF | TGTGCCACACAGGGGGCGACCCGTGGGGGGGGGACCCAGTACTTC
TRBJ2-1 | - | TRBD2 | TRBV29-1 | CSVQGHSGRSPNEQFF | TGCAGCGTTCAGGGCCATAGCGGGAGGAGCCCCAATGAGCAGTTCTTC
TRBJ1-2 | - | - | TRBV2 | CASSEDSYYGYTF | TGTGCCAGCAGTGAAGACAGCTACTATGGCTACACCTTC
TRBJ2-1 | - | TRBD2 | TRBV11-2 | CASSLDLPQRGAGGDEQFF | TGTGCCAGCAGCTTAGATCTCCCCCAGCGGGGGGCCGGAGGGGATGAGCAGTTCTTC
TRBJ2-7 | - | TRBD2 | TRBV10-2 | CASSEGLAGAYEQYF | TGCGCCAGCAGTGAAGGGCTAGCGGGGGCCTACGAGCAGTACTTC
TRBJ2-2 | - | - | TRBV11-3 | CASSPLGGPNTGELFF | TGTGCCAGCAGCCCGTTAGGGGGTCCGAACACCGGGGAGCTGTTTTTT
TRBJ1-2 | - | - | TRBV4-1 | CASSQSTGGARGYGYTF | TGCGCCAGCAGCCAATCAACCGGCGGTGCCCGGGGCTATGGCTACACCTTC
TRBJ2-1 | once | TRBD2 | TRBV5-8 | CASSLGHRLAGSYNEQFF | TGTGCCAGCAGCTTGGGCCATCGACTAGCGGGGTCCTACAATGAGCAGTTCTTC
TRBJ2-5 | - | - | TRBV2 | CASSEAQETQYF | TGTGCCAGCAGTGAGGCTCAAGAGACCCAGTACTTC
TRBJ1-1 | - | - | TRBV19 | CASSIDPPRTEAFF | TGTGCCAGTAGTATAGACCCCCCCCGGACTGAAGCTTTCTTT
TRBJ2-5 | - | TRBD2 | TRBV4-1 | CASSRLAGGAETQYF | TGCGCCAGCAGCCGGCTAGCGGGGGGGGCGGAGACCCAGTACTTC
TRBJ2-5 | - | - | TRBV6-6 | CASSYSLAKQETQYF | TGTGCCAGCAGTTACAGCCTAGCGAAACAAGAGACCCAGTACTTC
TRBJ1-1 | - | - | TRBV27 | CASSPSPGGTEAFF | TGTGCCAGCAGTCCTTCCCCGGGGGGAACTGAAGCTTTCTTT
TRBJ2-5 | - | - | TRBV27 | CASSGQYF | TGTGCCAGCAGCGGCCAGTACTTC
TRBJ2-5 | - | - | TRBV30 | CAWKSGGGETQYF | TGTGCCTGGAAGTCGGGGGGCGGTGAGACCCAGTACTTC